This T cell receptor (beta chain) was captured by sequencing in a study of vaccination effects on CD4 cells after COVID-19. Study summary: Sampling occurred a median 72 days post second dose, range 14 to 241.

Germline V gives CDR1 MNHEY, CDR2 SVGAGI. The CDR3 length is 14 residues. The J segment lost 2 bases and the V segment lost 7 bases, leaving 6 bases of the junction unmatched. With respect to this clone: Its antigen is still unknown.

Libraries were prepared by immunoSEQ multiplex PCR; TCRdb keeps only in-frame clonotypes and omits some of them. The table has about 71,000 clones, around 79% seen once. Findings and caveats of the study: Substantial clonal contraction characterized both infection- and vaccine-induced clones late after vaccination.

Isolation of CD4+ T cells took place after 10 to 11 days of culture. Everyone in the study got two shots of either the BNT162b2 or mRNA-1273 vaccine. The sequence was obtained from a human donor who received a COVID-19 vaccine. Material: CD4+ T cells from PBMCs cultured without peptide, obtained after COVID-19 vaccination. The rearrangement uses TRBV6-5 and TRBJ1-2; TRBD1 aligns across 8 bases. CDR3 DNA sequence: TGTGCCAGCACTGTGGACAGGGTAAACTATGGCTACACCTTC. Protein sequence: CASTVDRVNYGYTF.